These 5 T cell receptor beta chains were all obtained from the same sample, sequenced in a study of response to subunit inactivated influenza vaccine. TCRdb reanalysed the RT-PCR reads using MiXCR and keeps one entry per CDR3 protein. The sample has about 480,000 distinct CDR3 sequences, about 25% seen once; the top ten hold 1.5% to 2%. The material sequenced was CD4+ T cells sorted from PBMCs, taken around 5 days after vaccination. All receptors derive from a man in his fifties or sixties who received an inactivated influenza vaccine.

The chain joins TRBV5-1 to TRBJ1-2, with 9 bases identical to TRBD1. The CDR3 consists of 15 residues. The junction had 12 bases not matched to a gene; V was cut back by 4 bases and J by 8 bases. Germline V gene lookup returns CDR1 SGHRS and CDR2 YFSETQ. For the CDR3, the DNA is TGCGCCAGCAGCATCGGGACAGGGAAGTATTCGGGCTACACCTTC. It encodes CASSIGTGKYSGYTF.

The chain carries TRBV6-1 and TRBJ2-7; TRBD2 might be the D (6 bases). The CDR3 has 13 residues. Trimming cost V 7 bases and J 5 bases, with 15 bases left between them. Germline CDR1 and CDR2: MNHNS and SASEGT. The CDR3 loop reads CASTPWRGHEQYF. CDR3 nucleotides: TGTGCCAGCACCCCATGGAGGGGCCACGAGCAGTACTTC.

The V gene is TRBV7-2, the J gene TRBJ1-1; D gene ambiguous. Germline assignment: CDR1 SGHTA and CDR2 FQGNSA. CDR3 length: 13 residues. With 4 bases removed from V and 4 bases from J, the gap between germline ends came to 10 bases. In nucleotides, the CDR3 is TGTGCCAGCAGCTACCATCAGAGCACTGAAGCTTTCTTT. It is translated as CASSYHQSTEAFF. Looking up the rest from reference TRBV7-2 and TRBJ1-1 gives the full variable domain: GAGVSQSPSNKVTEKGKDVELRCDPISGHTALYWYRQSLGQGLEFLIYFQGNSAPDKSGLPSDRFSAERTGGSVSTLTIQRTQQEDSAVYLCASSYHQSTEAFFGQGTRLTVV.

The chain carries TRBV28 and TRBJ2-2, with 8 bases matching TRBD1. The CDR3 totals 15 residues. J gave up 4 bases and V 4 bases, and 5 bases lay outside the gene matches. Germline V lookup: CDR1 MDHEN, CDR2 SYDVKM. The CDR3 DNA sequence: TGTGCCAGCAGTTCTGACAGGGGAGCCACCGGGGAGCTGTTTTTT. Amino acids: CASSSDRGATGELFF.

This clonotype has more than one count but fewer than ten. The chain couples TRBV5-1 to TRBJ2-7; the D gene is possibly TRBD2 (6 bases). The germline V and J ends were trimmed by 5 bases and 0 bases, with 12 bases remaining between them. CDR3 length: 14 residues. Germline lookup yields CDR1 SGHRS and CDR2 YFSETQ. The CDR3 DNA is TGCGCCAGCAGTGGCGGGACGCCCTCCTACGAGCAGTACTTC. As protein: CASSGGTPSYEQYF.